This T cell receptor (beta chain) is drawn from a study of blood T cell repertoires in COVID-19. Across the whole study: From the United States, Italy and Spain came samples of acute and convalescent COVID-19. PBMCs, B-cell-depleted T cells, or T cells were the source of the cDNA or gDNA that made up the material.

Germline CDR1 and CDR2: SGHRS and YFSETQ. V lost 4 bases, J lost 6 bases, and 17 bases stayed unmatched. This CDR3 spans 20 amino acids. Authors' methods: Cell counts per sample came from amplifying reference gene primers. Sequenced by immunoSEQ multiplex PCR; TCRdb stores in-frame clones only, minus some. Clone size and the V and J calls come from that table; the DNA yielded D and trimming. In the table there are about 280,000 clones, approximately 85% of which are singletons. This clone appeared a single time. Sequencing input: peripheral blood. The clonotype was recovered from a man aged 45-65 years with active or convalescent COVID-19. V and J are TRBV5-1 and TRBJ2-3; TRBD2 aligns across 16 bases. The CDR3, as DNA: TGCGCCAGCAGCACCCTACAGGGGGGACTAGCGGGAGGGAGCGAGGATACGCAGTATTTT. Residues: CASSTLQGGLAGGSEDTQYF.